The T cell receptor (beta chain) under discussion was sequenced for a study of blood T cell repertoires in COVID-19. Study summary: PBMCs, B-cell-depleted T cells, or T cells were the source of the cDNA or gDNA that made up the material.

The germline V and J ends were trimmed by 0 bases and 1 base, with 17 bases remaining between them. The CDR3 consists of 17 residues. Looked up from germline, CDR1 is SGDLS and CDR2 is YYNGEE. Authors' methods: The authors estimated nucleated cell counts from reference gene primer amplification. Profiled with immunoSEQ multiplex PCR; TCRdb holds only in-frame clones, not every one. From that table come the V and J calls and clone size; the DNA was used to work out D and trimming. Of about 300,000 clones detected, 91% appear once; the ten largest clones hold about 2%. This chain joins TRBV9 and TRBJ2-7, with D perhaps TRBD1 (6 bases). The sequence derives from a woman in her 30s with COVID-19, enrolled during active disease. Material for sequencing was peripheral blood. CDR3 region: CASSVGVLGAESYEQYF. The CDR3, as DNA: TGTGCCAGCAGCGTAGGGGTGCTGGGGGCGGAATCCTACGAGCAGTACTTC.